The present TCR beta chain was sequenced within a study of OX40 agonist ivuxolimab in advanced cancers. Overall study findings and caveats: Normalized T-cell clonal expansion was also low in some nonresponders.

A single count supports this clone. Its antigen is not identified. Libraries were prepared by immunoSEQ multiplex PCR; TCRdb keeps only in-frame clonotypes and omits some of them. The sample lists around 65,000 clones, about 80% occurring once. This CDR3 contains 15 residues. Trimming at V came to 6 bases and at J to 6 bases, leaving 6 bases not matched to a gene. The V gene's germline CDR1 is MNHNY and CDR2 SVGAGI (reference sequence). The material sequenced was CD4+ or CD8+ T cells sorted from blood, taken in a trial of the OX40 agonist ivuxolimab. The V call is TRBV6-6, the J call TRBJ1-5, with 12 bases that match TRBD1. The receptor was derived from an adult with an advanced solid tumor such as melanoma, head and neck, liver or kidney cancer. The CDR3 bases are TGTGCCAGCAGAACCGGGACAGGGGGCCGTCAGCCCCAGCATTTT. Amino acids: CASRTGTGGRQPQHF.